Detailed here is one T cell receptor (beta chain). The data stem from a study of Ad26.COV2.S vaccination and SARS-CoV-2 variants. The wider study: Enrolled in COV1001, the donor was in the Ad26.COV2.S trial arm, which received the vaccine. Intramuscularly, Ad26.COV2.S was given either once or twice, 56 days apart.

Germline lookup yields CDR1 MNHEY and CDR2 SMNVEV (reference sequence). There are 14 residues in the CDR3. V dropped 3 bases and J dropped 8; count of bases not matched to a gene: 4. The table came from immunoSEQ multiplex PCR; TCRdb's copy has only in-frame clones and leaves some out. The sample holds more than 300,000 clones, about 89% seen once. Treatment: roughly 20 received Ad26.COV2.S at low or high dose, single or two shots; about 5 received placebo; per-sample allocation not given. Samples were taken on day 63 after the first vaccine or placebo injection. The V call is TRBV27, the J call TRBJ1-6, with 7 bases identical to TRBD1. The origin of this receptor is a person between 18 and 65 years old who received the Ad26.COV2.S COVID-19 vaccine or a placebo. The specimen was peripheral blood, collected in a trial of Ad26.COV2.S vaccine versus placebo. CDR3 sequence: CASSFRTGYSPLHF. The CDR3 DNA follows: TGTGCCAGCAGTTTTCGGACAGGATATTCACCCCTCCACTTT.